The next 20 T cell receptor beta chains were all read from a single sample in a study of cytomegalovirus exposure and HLA in healthy donors. The primer mix had 60 Vbeta and 13 Jbeta primers. Assay used: immunoSEQ multiplex PCR; TCRdb lists only in-frame clones, some missing. The table includes about 160,000 clones, roughly 80% detected once. Sequenced: PBMCs. Source of these receptors: a female donor in good health and CMV-seronegative.

J is TRBJ1-1 and V is TRBV6-5; possibly TRBD1 for D (5 bases). The CDR3 has 14 residues. Trimming shortened V by 0 bases and J by 1 base, and 6 bases separated the two germline ends. CDR1 MNHEY and CDR2 SVGAGI come from the germline V gene. CDR3 in amino acids: CASSYSQGNTEAFF. The DNA for the CDR3 is TGTGCCAGCAGTTACTCCCAGGGGAACACTGAAGCTTTCTTT.

The genes are TRBV27 and TRBJ2-6, with 9 bases matching TRBD1. V dropped 7 bases and J dropped 4; count of bases not matched to a gene: 8. This CDR3 region has 16 residues. Germline CDR1 reads MNHEY; CDR2 reads SMNVEV (reference sequence). For the CDR3, the DNA is TGTGCCAGCACCAGCGGGACAGGGACCGGGGCCAACGTCCTGACTTTC. It yields the protein CASTSGTGTGANVLTF.

The rearrangement links TRBV6-5 to TRBJ1-1; a weak D match, TRBD1 (6 bases). Trimming took 5 bases from V and 4 from J, leaving 14 bases between them. CDR1 and CDR2 (germline): MNHEY, SVGAGI. This CDR3 has 14 residues. The CDR3 is CASSPWRGGTEAFF. DNA for the CDR3: TGTGCCAGCAGTCCTTGGAGAGGGGGCACTGAAGCTTTCTTT.

The chain joins TRBV7-6 to TRBJ1-6; D unclear. CDR3 length: 13 residues. In germline, CDR1 is SGHVS, CDR2 FNYEAQ. With 0 bases removed from V and 7 bases from J, the gap between germline ends came to 4 bases. The CDR3 sequence is CASSLAENSPLHF. CDR3 bases: TGTGCCAGCAGCTTAGCAGAGAATTCACCCCTCCACTTT.

V is TRBV7-9 and J is TRBJ1-2; 8 nucleotides agree with TRBD1. Per germline, CDR1 SEHNR and CDR2 FQNEAQ (reference sequence). CDR3 length: 14 residues. Unmatched junction bases numbered 6, after V lost 1 base and J lost 8 bases. The CDR3 DNA is TGTGCCAGCAGCTTAGAAGCCAGGGGGCACGGCTACACCTTC. Protein: CASSLEARGHGYTF.

The rearrangement links TRBV18 to TRBJ2-6; D possibly corresponds to TRBD2 (5 bases). Germline lookup yields CDR1 KGHSH and CDR2 LQKENI. The CDR3 spans 16 residues. Trimming removed 4 bases from V and 0 bases from J, with 10 bases in between. For the CDR3, the DNA is TGTGCCAGCTCACTGAGGGTTGCCTCTGGGGCCAACGTCCTGACTTTC. Translated: CASSLRVASGANVLTF.

This clone was recorded a few times. CDR3 bases: TGTGCCAGCAGCCGGCGGACTAGCGGGGGCGACCGTTCCTACGAGCAGTACTTC. As protein: CASSRRTSGGDRSYEQYF. V usage is TRBV7-9 and J usage is TRBJ2-7; TRBD2 aligns across 13 bases. This CDR3 spans 18 amino acids. The V gene end was trimmed by 5 bases and the J gene end by 1 base; junction bases not matched to a gene: 11. The germline V gene has CDR1 SEHNR and CDR2 FQNEAQ (reference sequence).

The chain combines TRBV29-1 with TRBJ2-3; 7 bases are shared with TRBD1. V lost 4 bases and J lost 0; bases outside the gene matches: 1. Germline CDR1 and CDR2: SQVTM and ANQGSEA. CDR3 size: 13 residues. The CDR3 is CSVGDSSTDTQYF. The CDR3 DNA sequence: TGCAGCGTTGGGGACAGTAGCACAGATACGCAGTATTTT.

This chain joins TRBV4-2 and TRBJ2-3; a weak D match, TRBD2 (6 bases). The length of the CDR3 is 20 residues. Germline values: CDR1 LGHNA, CDR2 YNFKEQ. Trimming pared 2 bases from V and 0 bases from J, leaving 24 bases between. This CDR3 reads CASSQKGRGTGSSSTDTQYF. CDR3 in DNA: TGTGCCAGCAGCCAAAAAGGGAGAGGGACCGGGAGTTCGAGCACAGATACGCAGTATTTT.

The chain couples TRBV30 to TRBJ2-7; 8 nucleotides agree with TRBD1. This CDR3 is built from 15 residues. The J segment lost 1 base and the V segment lost 3 bases, leaving 8 bases of the junction unmatched. Per the germline V gene, CDR1 is GTSNPN and CDR2 is SVGIG (reference sequence). In DNA form, the CDR3 reads TGTGCCTGGAGCGCCGAGAACAGGGGGTCCTACGAGCAGTACTTC. Protein sequence: CAWSAENRGSYEQYF.

This CDR3 is CASSELRAQNIQYF. CDR3 nucleotides: TGTGCCAGCAGTGAACTGCGGGCCCAAAACATTCAGTACTTC. The V call is TRBV27, the J call TRBJ2-4; TRBD2 might be the D (5 bases). Per germline, CDR1 MNHEY and CDR2 SMNVEV (reference sequence). This CDR3 is 14 amino acids long. The V end was cut by 5 bases, the J end by 5 bases, with 13 bases between.

This clone appeared once. This chain links TRBV19 with TRBJ1-2; D remains ambiguous. The CDR3 has 15 amino acids. The germline gives CDR1 LNHDA, CDR2 SQIVND (reference sequence). Between the trimmed V and J ends, which lost 1 base and 2 bases, there was a span of 11 bases. The DNA for the CDR3 is TGTGCCAGTAGTATAGGCGGCCAATTGAACTATGGCTACACCTTC. It translates to CASSIGGQLNYGYTF.

The table lists this clone with a few counts. The V gene is TRBV4-2, the J gene TRBJ2-1; possibly TRBD2 for D (5 bases). Trimming pared 1 base from V and 3 bases from J, leaving 10 bases between. The CDR3 covers 15 residues. Germline lookup yields CDR1 LGHNA and CDR2 YNFKEQ. The CDR3 sequence: CASSQVQEDYNEQFF. The DNA of the CDR3 is TGTGCCAGCAGCCAAGTTCAGGAGGACTACAATGAGCAGTTCTTC.

The chain has TRBV9 and TRBJ2-5; no definite D call. V was clipped by 0 bases and J by 1 base, with 10 bases between them. The length of the CDR3 is 15 residues. The germline V gene encodes CDR1 SGDLS and CDR2 YYNGEE. Written as DNA, the CDR3 is TGTGCCAGCAGCGTAGAGTACGGTCCCCAAGAGACCCAGTACTTC. Translated: CASSVEYGPQETQYF.

The chain recombines TRBV30 with TRBJ2-2; 7 bases line up with TRBD2. The ends lost 5 bases at V and 6 bases at J; junction bases unmatched: 6. The CDR3 sequence is 13 residues long. The V gene's germline CDR1 is GTSNPN and CDR2 SVGIG (reference sequence). The CDR3 coding sequence is TGTGCCTGGGCACAAACTAGCGCCGGGGAGCTGTTTTTT. This encodes CAWAQTSAGELFF.

The chain's CDR3 is CASSQTSGFYNEQFF. CDR3 coding DNA: TGTGCCAGCAGTCAGACTAGCGGGTTCTACAATGAGCAGTTCTTC. V gene TRBV2 combines with J gene TRBJ2-1; 10 bases map to TRBD2. The length of the CDR3 is 15 residues. The germline CDR1 and CDR2 sequences are SNHLY and FYNNEI. The V and J ends lost 5 bases and 3 bases, in that order; junction bases with no gene match: 4.

The rearrangement links TRBV6-6 to TRBJ2-3; 9 bases align to TRBD2. The CDR3 length is 16 residues. The V segment lost 6 bases and the J segment 4 bases; nucleotides outside the gene matches: 11. Germline CDR1 is MNHNY and CDR2 is SVGAGI (reference sequence). The CDR3 nucleotides are TGTGCCAGCAGACGCCCTAGCGGGAATAGGGCAGATACGCAGTATTTT. It specifies CASRRPSGNRADTQYF.

The chain uses TRBV18 and TRBJ2-7; a possible D gene is TRBD1 (5 bases). This CDR3 is 13 amino acids long. Germline CDR1 KGHSH, CDR2 LQKENI. Trimming left V 2 bases short and J 9 bases short, with 14 bases between. CDR3 amino acids: CASSPGQGTVQYF. The CDR3 DNA is TGTGCCAGCTCACCAGGCCAGGGAACTGTGCAGTACTTC.

The genes are TRBV5-8 and TRBJ2-6; no clear D. Germline V gene data show CDR1 as SGHTS and CDR2 as YDEGEE. CDR3 length: 15 residues. Trimming stripped 4 bases from V and 0 bases from J, with 8 bases between. CDR3 amino acids: CASSRQVSGANVLTF. DNA of the CDR3: TGTGCCAGCAGCCGACAAGTCTCTGGGGCCAACGTCCTGACTTTC.

The chain has TRBV4-1 and TRBJ1-1, with 9 bases aligning to TRBD1. The germline gives CDR1 MGHRA, CDR2 YSYEKL. V trimming: 1 base; J trimming: 4 bases; junction bases outside the gene matches: 4. CDR3 length: 15 residues. The CDR3 coding sequence is TGCGCCAGCAGCCAAGGACAGGGGGTATTCACTGAAGCTTTCTTT. This translates into CASSQGQGVFTEAFF.